Presented here are 11 T cell receptor beta chains from one specimen sequenced in a study of control samples from healthy donors and cancer patients. Sequencing was performed with immunoSEQ multiplex PCR; in TCRdb, only in-frame clones are kept and a portion is missing. The sample consists of fewer than 200,000 clones, 85% to 95% of them appearing once. The sample comprised blood. These TCRs come from a young man in good health.

V and J are TRBV9 and TRBJ2-3, with D perhaps TRBD2 (7 bases). Germline V gene data show CDR1 as SGDLS and CDR2 as YYNGEE. V lost 2 bases and J lost 6, with 19 bases in between. The CDR3 contains 16 residues. The CDR3 DNA sequence: TGTGCCAGCAGCGTTGACGGCGGGGGCGTTGCGGATACGCAGTATTTT. It codes for CASSVDGGGVADTQYF.

The rearrangement uses TRBV3-1 (or the pseudogene TRBV3-2) and TRBJ2-5, with D possibly being TRBD2 (7 bases). This CDR3 contains 17 residues. Trimming took 7 bases from V and 4 from J, leaving 25 bases between them. Germline-derived CDR1 and CDR2 are LGHDT and YNNKEL (reference sequence). For the CDR3, the DNA is TGTGCCAGCACCCCGCCCTGGGGGGGGGCCCTGGCAGAGACCCAGTACTTC. Protein sequence: CASTPPWGGALAETQYF.

The chain employs TRBV19 and TRBJ1-1; maybe TRBD1 (5 bases). This CDR3 is 14 amino acids long. V shed 3 bases and J shed 5 bases, with 13 bases lying between them. Looked up from germline, CDR1 is LNHDA and CDR2 is SQIVND (reference sequence). CDR3 sequence: CASSISLGGTEAFF. DNA for the CDR3: TGTGCCAGTAGTATCTCACTGGGGGGGACTGAAGCTTTCTTT.

The gene calls are TRBV6-5 and TRBJ1-2; no clear D. Germline CDR1 is MNHEY and CDR2 is SVGAGI. This CDR3 has 12 residues. Trimming took off 7 bases at V and 8 bases at J, with 14 bases between the two ends. CDR3 bases: TGTGCCAGCACCCTAAAGGGAGGGGGCTACACCTTC. This translates into CASTLKGGGYTF.

The chain couples TRBV7-9 to TRBJ1-1; 10 bases are shared with TRBD1. CDR3 length equals 15 residues. V was clipped by 5 bases and J by 6 bases; unmatched bases: 9. CDR1 and CDR2 from the germline V gene are SEHNR and FQNEAQ (reference sequence). CDR3 DNA sequence: TGTGCCAGCAGCCCCGCCGGGACAGGGGCCCCTGAAGCTTTCTTT. Protein: CASSPAGTGAPEAFF.

The genes are TRBV28 and TRBJ1-1, with 8 bases aligning to TRBD1. The CDR3 runs to 15 residues. V was clipped by 5 bases and J by 5 bases; unmatched bases: 10. From germline, CDR1 is MDHEN and CDR2 SYDVKM. DNA for the CDR3: TGTGCCAGCAGTCCACCCAGGGGGCAAGCAACTGAAGCTTTCTTT. Its translation is CASSPPRGQATEAFF.

The chain employs TRBV7-9 and TRBJ1-1; D possibly corresponds to TRBD1 (6 bases). V shed 1 base and J shed 3 bases, with 15 bases lying between them. The CDR3 contains 16 residues. CDR1 SEHNR and CDR2 FQNEAQ come from the germline V gene (reference sequence). The CDR3 sequence: CASSLGLTAGDTEAFF. CDR3 DNA sequence: TGTGCCAGCAGCTTAGGACTGACAGCAGGGGACACTGAAGCTTTCTTT.

This chain links TRBV15 with TRBJ2-2; D gene ambiguous. The CDR3 length is 13 residues. Germline CDR1 is LNHNV and CDR2 is YYDKDF (reference sequence). V lost 1 base, J lost 7 bases, and 7 bases lay in between. In DNA form, the CDR3 reads TGTGCCACCAGCAGAGTAGTGAACGGGGAGCTGTTTTTT. This translates into CATSRVVNGELFF. The entire variable domain, with the rest obtained from reference TRBV15 and TRBJ2-2, is as follows: DAMVIQNPRYQVTQFGKPVTLSCSQTLNHNVMYWYQQKSSQAPKLLFHYYDKDFNNEADTPDNFQSRRPNTSFCFLDIRSPGLGDTAMYLCATSRVVNGELFFGEGSRLTVL.

The genes are TRBV2 and TRBJ2-3, with 8 bases that match TRBD2. This CDR3 is built from 15 residues. Germline V lookup: CDR1 SNHLY, CDR2 FYNNEI. The V and J ends lost 0 bases and 10 bases, in that order; junction bases with no gene match: 9. CDR3 bases: TGTGCCAGCAGTGAAGCGCTTGGCGGGGGGCGGGCGCAGTATTTT. It yields the protein CASSEALGGGRAQYF. Drawing the rest from reference TRBV2 and TRBJ2-3, the complete variable domain is EPEVTQTPSHQVTQMGQEVILRCVPISNHLYFYWYRQILGQKVEFLVSFYNNEISEKSEIFDDQFSVERPDGSNFTLKIRSTKLEDSAMYFCASSEALGGGRAQYFGPGTRLTVL.

This clone was counted once. The genes are TRBV19 and TRBJ2-3; D is perhaps TRBD1 or TRBD2 (7 bases each). Germline V gene data show CDR1 as LNHDA and CDR2 as SQIVND (reference sequence). The CDR3 is made up of 16 amino acids. V was pared by 4 bases and J by 0 bases, with 14 bases between. This CDR3 reads CASSTTGEGSTDTQYF. DNA for the CDR3: TGTGCCAGTAGTACAACAGGGGAGGGGAGCACAGATACGCAGTATTTT.

V and J are TRBV7-8 and TRBJ1-2, with 9 bases lining up with TRBD1. With V trimmed by 7 bases and J by 7 bases, 16 bases remained unmatched. The CDR3 totals 16 residues. Germline-derived CDR1 and CDR2 are SGHVS and FQNEAQ. Written as DNA, the CDR3 is TGTGCCAGCACCAAAAGGACGGGGACAGGGCACTCTGGCTACACCTTC. The encoded protein is CASTKRTGTGHSGYTF.